This entry lists 23 T cell receptor beta chains sequenced from one sample in a study of shared clonotypes between healthy human individuals. Sequenced by immunoSEQ multiplex PCR; TCRdb stores in-frame clones only, minus some. The sample contains 450,000 to 500,000 clones, 70% to 85% of which appear only once. Sequenced input: PBMCs. The receptors stem from a woman aged 35 to 49 in good health. Some clones in this sample may be carry-over from other donors' samples.

V and J are TRBV18 and TRBJ2-1; TRBD2 matches at 10 bases. Germline CDR1 reads KGHSH; CDR2 reads LQKENI. CDR3 length equals 15 residues. Trimming took 6 bases from V and 5 from J; bases not matched to a gene: 7. CDR3 region: CASSLTSGNNNEQFF. The CDR3 coding sequence is TGTGCCAGCTCCCTCACTAGCGGGAATAACAATGAGCAGTTCTTC.

The rearrangement uses TRBV2 and TRBJ2-7; D is uncertain. Germline V gives CDR1 SNHLY, CDR2 FYNNEI. V was trimmed by 6 bases and J by 2 bases, leaving 8 bases between them. The CDR3 covers 12 residues. CDR3 sequence (DNA): TGTGCCAGCAGCGCAGACACCTACGAGCAGTACTTC. This encodes CASSADTYEQYF.

To note about this clone: The junction does not match germline at one end; this may be a read error. Other DNA sequences in the same sample also yield this CDR3. The rearrangement links TRBV7-9 to TRBJ2-2, with D possibly being TRBD1 (6 bases). Germline V gene data show CDR1 as SEHNR and CDR2 as FQNEAQ (reference sequence). The CDR3 consists of 14 residues. The CDR3 nucleotides are TGTGCCAGCAGCCTAGCAGGGGACACCGGGGAGCTGTTTTTT. This gives the protein CASSLAGDTGELFF.

This chain links TRBV6-1 with TRBJ1-2; the match to TRBD1 covers 8 bases. The ends lost 4 bases at V and 2 bases at J; junction bases unmatched: 6. The V gene's germline CDR1 is MNHNS and CDR2 SASEGT. This CDR3 has 15 residues. CDR3 in amino acids: CASSVDRANNYGYTF. CDR3 DNA sequence: TGTGCCAGCAGTGTGGACAGGGCCAACAACTATGGCTACACCTTC.

This chain joins TRBV15 and TRBJ2-7, with unresolved D. The CDR3 covers 13 residues. From germline, CDR1 is LNHNV and CDR2 YYDKDF (reference sequence). The V end lost 2 bases, the J end lost 0 bases, and 5 bases lay between the germline ends. As DNA, the CDR3 is TGTGCCACCAGCAGACAAAACTCCTACGAGCAGTACTTC. This gives the protein CATSRQNSYEQYF.

The chain recombines TRBV25-1 with TRBJ2-6; no definite D call. The CDR3 loop spans 14 amino acids. The germline V gene encodes CDR1 MGHDK and CDR2 SYGVNS. V was pared by 7 bases and J by 0 bases, with 7 bases between. The CDR3 spells CASKVPSGANVLTF. The CDR3, as DNA: TGTGCCAGCAAAGTGCCCTCTGGGGCCAACGTCCTGACTTTC.

The rearrangement links TRBV7-2 to TRBJ2-3; 13 bases agree with TRBD2. The trim removed 6 bases at V and 4 bases at J, leaving 4 bases unmatched. CDR1 is SGHTA and CDR2 is FQGNSA in the germline V gene. The CDR3 is 15 amino acids. The CDR3 region is CASSLGLAGPDTQYF. Here the CDR3 DNA reads TGTGCCAGCAGTCTGGGACTAGCGGGACCAGATACGCAGTATTTT.

The chain joins TRBV10-3 to TRBJ2-2; TRBD2 might be the D (5 bases). V was clipped by 3 bases and J by 0 bases, with 5 bases between them. Germline V gene lookup returns CDR1 ENHRY and CDR2 SYGVKD. The CDR3 contains 14 residues. CDR3 coding DNA: TGTGCCATCAGTGAACTAGCGAACACCGGGGAGCTGTTTTTT. This gives the protein CAISELANTGELFF.

This clone appeared once. The chain links TRBV25-1 to TRBJ1-4; 9 bases align to TRBD1. The CDR3 has 16 amino acids. J lost 8 bases, V lost 1 base, and 8 bases had no gene match. The V gene's germline CDR1 is MGHDK and CDR2 SYGVNS. CDR3 region: CASSELGGTGLEKLFF. CDR3 bases: TGTGCCAGCAGTGAATTAGGAGGGACAGGGCTCGAAAAACTGTTTTTT.

The chain has TRBV5-4 and TRBJ2-1, with 13 bases matching TRBD2. V lost 3 bases and J lost 2; bases outside the gene matches: 8. Germline V CDR1 and CDR2: SGHNT, YYREEE (reference sequence). This CDR3 has 18 amino acids. The CDR3 DNA is TGTGCCAGCAGCTCCGGACTAGCGGGAGTTGTAACCTACAATGAGCAGTTCTTC. It codes for CASSSGLAGVVTYNEQFF.

V gene TRBV4-1 combines with J gene TRBJ2-3, with 8 bases fitting TRBD2. V was pared by 4 bases and J by 3 bases, with 6 bases of the junction left unmatched. The germline CDR1 and CDR2 sequences are MGHRA and YSYEKL. The CDR3 contains 15 residues. CDR3 bases: TGCGCCAGCAGCCCTGGGAGCGGGAGAACAGATACGCAGTATTTT. It translates to CASSPGSGRTDTQYF.

The V call is TRBV10-3, the J call TRBJ1-1; D not resolved. Germline V gene lookup returns CDR1 ENHRY and CDR2 SYGVKD. V dropped 4 bases and J dropped 5 bases, with 11 bases sitting between them. The CDR3 runs 13 residues. This chain's CDR3 is CAISGETTTEAFF. For the CDR3, the DNA is TGTGCCATCAGTGGCGAGACAACAACTGAAGCTTTCTTT.

The V gene is TRBV30, the J gene TRBJ1-3, with TRBD1 identical over 11 bases. CDR3 size: 14 residues. After removal of 4 bases from V and 8 bases from J, the junction contained 7 bases not matched to a gene. Germline V CDR1 and CDR2: GTSNPN, SVGIG (reference sequence). The CDR3 nucleotides are TGTGCCTGGACCCTTAGGGGACAGGGGGACACCATATATTTT. This sequence encodes CAWTLRGQGDTIYF.

This clone turned up a few times. The chain uses TRBV9 and TRBJ2-1, with 10 bases that match TRBD2. Unmatched junction bases numbered 8, after V lost 4 bases and J lost 7 bases. Germline V gene lookup returns CDR1 SGDLS and CDR2 YYNGEE. The CDR3 sequence is 15 residues long. CDR3: CASSPSGRAWNEQFF. CDR3 DNA sequence: TGTGCCAGCAGCCCCAGCGGGAGGGCTTGGAATGAGCAGTTCTTC.

This clone has just a few counts. The chain combines TRBV11-2 with TRBJ2-7; possibly TRBD1 for D (6 bases). The length of the CDR3 is 14 residues. V shed 5 bases and J shed 12 bases, with 23 bases lying between them. Per germline, CDR1 SGHAT and CDR2 FQNNGV. In nucleotides, the CDR3 is TGTGCCAGCAGCGTACAAGGGGGAGTCTCGAGGCGGTACTTC. Protein: CASSVQGGVSRRYF.

The chain employs TRBV10-3 and TRBJ2-7, with 8 bases matching TRBD1. V dropped 6 bases and J dropped 2; count of bases not matched to a gene: 9. This CDR3 has 15 residues. The germline V gene encodes CDR1 ENHRY and CDR2 SYGVKD. The CDR3 sequence is CAISPRQGPTYEQYF. The CDR3 DNA follows: TGTGCCATCAGCCCGAGACAGGGGCCGACCTACGAGCAGTACTTC.

CDR3 DNA: TGCGCCAGCGGACTGACAGGTGGGAACACTGAAGCTTTCTTT. Translation: CASGLTGGNTEAFF. The rearrangement joins TRBV5-1 to TRBJ1-1, with D perhaps matching TRBD1 (6 bases). V was pared by 7 bases and J by 1 base, with 14 bases between. The CDR3 has 14 amino acids. In germline, CDR1 is SGHRS, CDR2 YFSETQ.

The CDR3 protein is CASSYGTSGEETQYF. The CDR3 region has the DNA TGCGCCAGCAGCTACGGGACTAGCGGCGAAGAGACCCAGTACTTC. The rearrangement joins TRBV5-1 to TRBJ2-5, with TRBD2 identical over 11 bases. Germline CDR1 reads SGHRS; CDR2 reads YFSETQ. The CDR3 covers 15 residues. Losses at the gene ends were 3 bases for V and 3 bases for J; bases not matched to a gene: 4.

This chain uses TRBV18 with TRBJ2-1; 10 bases are a match to TRBD2. The ends lost 0 bases at V and 9 bases at J; junction bases unmatched: 2. CDR1 is KGHSH, CDR2 LQKENI, per germline. This CDR3 has 14 residues. In DNA, the CDR3 is TGTGCCAGCTCACCACCACTAGCGGGAAGTGAGCAGTTCTTC. Amino acids: CASSPPLAGSEQFF. Drawing the rest from reference TRBV18 and TRBJ2-1, the complete variable domain is NAGVMQNPRHLVRRRGQEARLRCSPMKGHSHVYWYRQLPEEGLKFMVYLQKENIIDESGMPKERFSAEFPKEGPSILRIQQVVRGDSAAYFCASSPPLAGSEQFFGPGTRLTVL.

The chain couples TRBV7-6 to TRBJ1-2; no clear D. Germline loops: CDR1 SGHVS, CDR2 FNYEAQ. With 0 bases removed from V and 2 bases from J, the gap between germline ends came to 4 bases. The CDR3 consists of 13 residues. In nucleotides, the CDR3 is TGTGCCAGCAGCTTAGCGGGGAACTATGGCTACACCTTC. The encoded protein is CASSLAGNYGYTF.

J is TRBJ2-3 and V is TRBV28; D not certain. CDR3 length: 14 residues. In germline, CDR1 is MDHEN, CDR2 SYDVKM. The ends were cut back, 5 bases at V and 2 bases at J, with 11 bases in the middle. In nucleotides, the CDR3 is TGTGCCAGCAGTCAAGGTCTACCCACAGATACGCAGTATTTT. Its translation: CASSQGLPTDTQYF.

CDR3 region: CASSLFRSRQPQHF. The CDR3, as DNA: TGTGCCAGCAGCTTGTTCAGATCACGTCAGCCCCAGCATTTT. This chain connects TRBV5-6 to TRBJ1-5, with no clear D. Germline CDR1 SGHDT, CDR2 YYEEEE. Trimming cost V 1 base and J 6 bases, with 11 bases left between them. This CDR3 has 14 residues.

This sequence joins TRBV5-6 and TRBJ2-3; D possibly matches TRBD1 or TRBD2 (5 bases each). V lost 1 base, J lost 6 bases, and 15 bases lay in between. Germline V gene sequence: CDR1 SGHDT, CDR2 YYEEEE. This CDR3 contains 15 residues. CDR3 in DNA: TGTGCCAGCAGCTTGAGGTCTGGGGGTTGGGATACGCAGTATTTT. This translates into CASSLRSGGWDTQYF.